The clone carrying this TCR beta chain was detected once. Its antigen is unknown. The junction departs from germline at one end; a sequencing error may be responsible. Unsorted bulk tissue of roughly 17-33 mg yielded co-extracted RNA and DNA. Tumors were each sampled at five separate regions. TCR beta cDNA was reverse-transcribed from 450 to 500 ng of total RNA. The reaction used a constant-region primer and ProtoScript II reverse transcriptase. Researchers made the TCR beta libraries by running three nested multiplex PCR rounds with slightly modified ARM-PCR. Use of TRBV1-TRBV30 forward primers with a C-beta reverse primer characterized the first two PCR rounds, which lasted about 9 cycles each. TCRdb ran MiXCR on the multiplex PCR reads and lists one entry per CDR3 protein. Of tens of thousands of distinct CDR3 sequences in the sample, nearly 80% were seen once. This sample is part of a study of tumor-infiltrating lymphocytes in primary liver carcinoma. General study points: A fraction of only about 7.5-25% of top clones appeared in all five tumor regions. It was in tumors, not blood, that the top-250-clone fraction was significantly higher (p = 0.039).

Germline assignment: CDR1 MNHNS and CDR2 SASEGT. CDR3 length: 13 residues. What was sequenced was liver tumor tissue from sampling region 3. Described subset: tumor region T3, left-lateral pole. The chain recombines TRBV6-1 with TRBJ1-2; D remains ambiguous. The source is a middle-aged man with primary liver carcinoma and hepatitis B virus infection. The CDR3 sequence: CACSERVSNVYTF. Here the CDR3 DNA reads TGTGCCTGCAGTGAACGGGTGTCCAATGTCTACACCTTC.